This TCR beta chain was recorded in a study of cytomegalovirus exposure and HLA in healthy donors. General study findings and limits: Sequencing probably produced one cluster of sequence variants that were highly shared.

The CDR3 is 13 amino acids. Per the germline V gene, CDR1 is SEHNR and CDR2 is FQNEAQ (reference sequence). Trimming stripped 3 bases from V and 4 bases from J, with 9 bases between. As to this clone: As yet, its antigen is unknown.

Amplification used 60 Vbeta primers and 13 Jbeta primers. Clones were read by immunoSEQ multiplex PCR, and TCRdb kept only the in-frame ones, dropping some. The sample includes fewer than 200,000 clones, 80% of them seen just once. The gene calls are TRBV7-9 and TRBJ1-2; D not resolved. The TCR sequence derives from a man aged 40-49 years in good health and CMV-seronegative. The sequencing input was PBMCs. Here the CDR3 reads CASSFQESYGYTF. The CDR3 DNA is TGTGCCAGCAGCTTCCAGGAAAGCTATGGCTACACCTTC.